The 11 T cell receptor beta chains given below trace back to one sample, sequenced in a study of identical twins. MiXCR was run by TCRdb on the 5' RACE reads, yielding one entry per CDR3 protein. The table records around 960,000 distinct CDR3 sequences, more than 9% of them present only once. These same data were also listed under a study on yellow fever vaccine responses in identical twins.

The specimen was PBMCs. These TCRs come from a woman under 30 in good health.

The CDR3 nucleotides are TGCAGTGCCTCTGCCAGGGGCTACAATGAGCAGTTCTTC. This translates into CSASARGYNEQFF. J is TRBJ2-1 and V is TRBV20-1; weak D call: TRBD1 (6 bases). Trimming removed 6 bases at V and 3 bases at J, with 12 bases between. Germline V gene sequence: CDR1 DFQATT, CDR2 SNEGSKA (reference sequence). The CDR3 is 13 residues long.

This chain joins TRBV7-9 and TRBJ2-1; D is possibly TRBD1 (5 bases). Germline values: CDR1 SEHNR, CDR2 FQNEAQ (reference sequence). The ends were cut back, 1 base at V and 8 bases at J, with 9 bases in the middle. CDR3 size: 13 residues. CDR3 coding DNA: TGTGCCAGCAGCTTAGGCAGGGAACATGAGCAGTTCTTC. This encodes CASSLGREHEQFF.

This clonotype was detected a few times. The chain employs TRBV11-2 and TRBJ2-1; possible D gene TRBD2, 6 bases. Trimming took off 6 bases at V and 2 bases at J, with 14 bases between the two ends. The V gene's germline CDR1 is SGHAT and CDR2 FQNNGV. The CDR3 has 15 residues. CDR3 bases: TGTGCCAGCAGTTACAGTAGCGGTACCTACAATGAGCAGTTCTTC. Its translation is CASSYSSGTYNEQFF.

This clonotype was observed a handful of times. This chain uses TRBV20-1 with TRBJ2-3; possible D gene TRBD1, 5 bases. CDR3 length: 14 amino acids. V was trimmed by 0 bases and J by 7 bases, leaving 14 bases between them. Germline V CDR1 and CDR2: DFQATT, SNEGSKA (reference sequence). The CDR3 DNA follows: TGCAGTGCTAGAGATGAAAGGGGCGTTAATACGCAGTATTTT. Its protein product is CSARDERGVNTQYF.

This clonotype was counted at least ten times. The chain joins TRBV20-1 to TRBJ2-1; 9 bases are a match to TRBD1. V was pared by 4 bases and J by 3 bases, with 4 bases of the junction left unmatched. From germline, CDR1 is DFQATT and CDR2 SNEGSKA (reference sequence). The CDR3 is 14 amino acids. This CDR3 reads CSATWDRDYNEQFF. The CDR3 region has the DNA TGCAGTGCTACCTGGGACAGGGACTACAATGAGCAGTTCTTC.

The chain has TRBV13 and TRBJ2-7, with D uncertain. The V and J ends lost 5 bases and 0 bases respectively, with 17 bases between them. Germline V gene sequence: CDR1 PRHDT, CDR2 FYEKMQ (reference sequence). This CDR3 spans 16 amino acids. CDR3 loop: CASSPRRAQSSYEQYF. In DNA form, the CDR3 reads TGTGCCAGCAGCCCCCGTAGGGCGCAGAGCTCCTACGAGCAGTACTTC.

The rearrangement links TRBV12-3 or TRBV12-4 to TRBJ2-5; 7 positions match TRBD1. The V gene end was trimmed by 6 bases and the J gene end by 4 bases; junction bases not matched to a gene: 11. The CDR3 loop spans 15 amino acids. CDR3 sequence reads: CASRSNRGGGETQYF. DNA for the CDR3: TGTGCCAGCAGGTCAAACAGGGGTGGGGGAGAGACCCAGTACTTC.

This clonotype has just a few counts. The V and J genes are TRBV20-1 and TRBJ2-6; D is uncertain. The CDR3 totals 17 residues. The germline V gene has CDR1 DFQATT and CDR2 SNEGSKA (reference sequence). The V and J ends lost 1 base and 0 bases respectively, with 13 bases between them. The DNA of the CDR3 is TGCAGTGCTAGAGCGCGCCCTGGCGTCTCTGGGGCCAACGTCCTGACTTTC. Its translation: CSARARPGVSGANVLTF.

This clonotype appeared many times. The chain combines TRBV4-2 with TRBJ1-1; 7 bases are shared with TRBD1. The CDR3 is 14 amino acids. The ends lost 3 bases at V and 3 bases at J; junction bases unmatched: 4. Per germline, CDR1 LGHNA and CDR2 YNFKEQ. DNA for the CDR3: TGTGCCAGCAGCCAGCAGGGGGAGCACACTGAAGCTTTCTTT. Its translation: CASSQQGEHTEAFF.

Comments on this clonotype: One end of the junction fails to match germline, which may point to a read error. V usage is TRBV5-1 and J usage is TRBJ2-4; TRBD2 aligns across 9 bases. The CDR3 is 15 residues long. CDR1 and CDR2 (germline): SGHRS, YFSETQ. Here the CDR3 reads CVSSLAGGSKNIQYF. The DNA for the CDR3 is TGCGTCAGCAGCTTGGCGGGGGGGTCCAAAAACATTCAGTACTTC.

This clonotype was found a few times. The gene calls are TRBV2 and TRBJ2-2, with 11 bases aligning to TRBD1. V was pared by 6 bases and J by 5 bases, with 2 bases of the junction left unmatched. Per germline, CDR1 SNHLY and CDR2 FYNNEI. The CDR3 totals 14 residues. CDR3 DNA sequence: TGTGCCAGCAGCGGACAGGGGGCGACCGGGGAGCTGTTTTTT. It specifies CASSGQGATGELFF.